This section outlines one T cell receptor (beta chain) sequence together with its context. This receptor's antigen is unknown. No much larger clone is present one base from it, and per-base qualities are unavailable. This specimen belongs to a study of cytomegalovirus exposure and HLA in healthy donors (dated by TCRdb to between 2016 and 2019). Context from the whole study: An earlier analysis of roughly 500 of the donors reported 250 to 350 Gb of sequence data and 100 million to 120 million unique TCR beta sequences obtained from around 190 million T cells. Approximately 310 gigabases of sequencing data and approximately 85 million unique TCR sequences were included in an early release covering roughly 600 HLA-typed donors. Of the roughly 400 genotyped donors, 65% to 90% were placed in the genetic ancestry cluster associated with self-reported Caucasian donors. The study aimed to test whether signatures of past pathogen exposure could be identified by cataloging public T cell receptors. The study used immunosequencing to profile the T cell repertoires of 670 or so subjects and linked those repertoires to cytomegalovirus serostatus. In addition to the first cohort of roughly 670 subjects, a separate validation cohort of 130 or so different subjects was used. The study combined high-throughput TCR immunosequencing, statistical association of individual TCRs with disease status, and machine learning to predict cytomegalovirus infection status. A later analysis re-examined previously published TCR beta repertoires from 500 to 700 donors and added high-resolution HLA genotyping to investigate patterns of TCR occurrence. Rather than using new phenotypic data, the later analysis identified candidate immune exposures from TCR beta sequences and from how often those sequences occurred across donors. An earlier analysis of 587 of the donors used high-throughput TCR beta sequencing to judge whether each TCR beta V gene segment behaved as functional or pseudogenic. Alongside the repertoire data, information on donor age, sex, ethnicity and CMV serostatus was compiled. A later genetic analysis took genome-wide SNP genotypes for about 65% of the 666 donors and used that subset as a discovery cohort. Every repertoire in the discovery cohort had been generated on one and the same sequencing platform. HLA typing included class I and class II loci at four-digit resolution. The number of donors typed differed by locus, with roughly 629-640 for A, B, C, DRB1 and DQB1, 522 for DQA1, 600 to 610 for DPA1, and over 400 for DPB1. Roughly 5 DR-DQ haplotypes were handled as single units for association and clustering because linkage in the cohort was strong. On average, roughly 200,000 unique TCR beta nucleotide sequences were sequenced per donor among roughly 430 genotyped donors of the cohort, with roughly 18% of those sequences being non-productive. Results the study describes overall, beyond this receptor: The earlier analysis of approximately 560 of the donors excluded 15 to 20 rarely observed V segments, including chromosome 9 orphons, because counts were too low. Correlated functional status among segregating V segments might be attributable to linkage disequilibrium, but an unknown experimental factor could not be ruled out. The authors suggested that the approach could potentially be extended to other disease states and immunological phenotypes. Some IMGT-functional V segments, including TRBV6-2 and TRBV6-3, could not be told apart with the 87-base-pair reads, so those segments were excluded. The presence/absence analyses assumed that sequencing depth was roughly uniform across donors, and that assumption may not be true. The cohort was sequenced for TCR beta chains only, and without alpha or paired-chain data the features that could be detected were limited. Because HLA typing was missing for some donors at each locus, association tests included only the typed subset. A further reported finding was that TCR beta sequences accurately predicted the HLA-A and HLA-B alleles for most subjects in the first cohort. In vitro tests confirmed that a few of the cytomegalovirus-associated TCR beta chains recognize cytomegalovirus antigens. Immune exposure information for the cohort was limited to CMV serostatus. According to a later analysis, parvovirus B19, influenza, CMV and Epstein-Barr virus appeared linked to several top co-occurrence clusters. According to a later analysis, TCR association rates differed among HLA loci, with DRB1 alleles showing the most associated TCRs and HLA-C alleles showing the fewest. An earlier analysis of 587 of the donors showed that most TCR beta V segments appeared in productive rearrangements either about 90% or about 30% of the time, which broadly matched IMGT annotations. A later analysis found that HLA-associated TCR beta chains were more clonally expanded and had lower generation probabilities than equally common non-associated chains. A group of highly shared sequence variants was considered likely to be a technical artifact of the sequencing pipeline. Most CMV-associated TCR beta chains appeared to be HLA-restricted in a later analysis, and the HLA associations seemed to be driven largely by CMV exposure. In both the original and validation cohorts, the classifier was reported to diagnose cytomegalovirus status with high specificity and sensitivity. A later genetic analysis reported fewer N-insertions in productive TCRs among donors in an Asian-associated ancestry cluster than the approximately 700-donor mean. While some public TCRs were present in many individuals, most TCR sequences turned up only very rarely across donors. A total of fewer than 200 TCR beta chains were listed by the study as associated with cytomegalovirus. A later analysis associated 16,951 TCR beta sequences with specific HLA alleles at a false discovery rate of 0.05. In a later genetic analysis, a missense DCLRE1C variant was associated with V-gene and J-gene trimming of TCR beta chains, and the association was replicated in an independent cohort. Assigning TCR associations to individual alleles was difficult when HLA alleles, especially DR and DQ, strongly co-occurred.

The library was obtained by the immunoSEQ multiplex PCR assay. The multiplex PCR relied on a mix of 60 forward primers for TCR Vbeta segments and 13 reverse primers for TCR Jbeta segments. The CDR3 region of rearranged TCR beta genes was amplified from genomic DNA by a multiplex PCR assay. The Illumina HiSeq System was used to sequence the amplified TCR beta libraries as 87-base-pair reads. Regarding the original processing steps: A later analysis tallied 80 million to 95 million unique TCR beta chains across the roughly 610 repertoires, and some 10 million of those chains were shared by two or more donors. Raw reads were error-corrected and collapsed into unique sequences with a nearest-neighbor algorithm that merged closely related sequences to remove PCR and sequencing errors. CDR3 sequences were aligned to IMGT reference sequences to assign V, D and J gene segments. For a sequence to be retained, at least a six-nucleotide match to both a V gene segment and a J gene segment was required. A rearrangement was called productive if the CDR3 had no stop codons and remained in frame with V and J, and every other rearrangement was called non-productive. CDR3 was defined by IMGT convention, running from the second conserved V-encoded cysteine to the conserved J-encoded phenylalanine. The earlier analysis of some 550 of the donors excluded any sequence lacking an unambiguous match to a single V gene segment. An earlier analysis of fewer than 750 of the donors called V segments functional above 56.7% productive rearrangements and segregating when the between-donor standard deviation exceeded 5%. To diagnose cytomegalovirus status from the catalog of TCR beta chain sequences, a statistical classification framework was built. A later analysis assigned V and J genes by comparing TCR nucleotide sequences with IMGT/GENE-DB human TR gene sequences. In a later analysis, CDR3 sequences and most-parsimonious VDJ recombination scenarios were assigned using the TCRdist pipeline. In a later analysis, every TCR beta chain was defined by the combination of its CDR3 amino acid sequence and its V-gene family, and reads without a unique V-gene family were dropped. To address suspected cross-contamination and a sequencing artifact, a later analysis removed roughly 640 highly shared, low-generation-probability nucleotide sequences. A later analysis calculated a clonal expansion index for each public chain from normalized within-repertoire ranks of inferred template counts. In a later analysis, generation probabilities were computed using a VDJ recombination model fitted to out-of-frame rearrangements, and the results were checked against IGoR. In a later analysis, hypergeometric tests were used to score TCR-TCR, TCR-HLA and TCR-CMV co-occurrence, with a repertoire-size bias correction applied to TCR pairs. A later analysis estimated false discovery rates by permuting HLA or CMV assignments 20 times. In a later analysis, co-occurring TCRs were grouped with DBSCAN, and TCRdist sequence similarity was added when clustering was performed within HLA-allele-positive subsets. Repertoires with fewer than 30,000 or more than 120,000 public chains, plus five repertoires with anomalous nucleotide sharing, were excluded from co-occurrence clustering. Held by TCRdb, this immuneACCESS table contains in-frame sequences only and omits some clones. Under half of the omission traces to an unresolved V gene where checked; the cause of the rest is unknown. The D gene and trimming were derived from the DNA, and the V and J assignments and clone size from that table. Present in this sample are about 200,000 clones, approximately 85% of which were seen just once. In total, the top ten clones hold approximately 1.4% of the sample.

The cohort comprised several hundred healthy bone marrow donors. At the time of sampling, every cohort member was nominally healthy, though immune exposures that went unrecorded were likely present. The donor was CMV seropositive and belonged to the group of around 300 seropositive cohort members. A peripheral blood sample was provided by each donor, and peripheral blood mononuclear cells were used for TCR beta sequencing. The Qiagen DNeasy Blood Extraction Kit was used to extract genomic DNA from the blood cell samples. The germline V gene yields SGHTA for CDR1 and FQGNSA for CDR2. V was cut back by 2 bases and J by 0 bases, leaving a gap of 14 bases between them. Measured from the cysteine to the phenylalanine, the CDR3 is 18 residues long. The only DNA kept is the CDR3, 54 bases in frame from the first base.

Recombination joined TRBV7-2 with TRBJ2-6; TRBD1 is a weak D gene call, 7 bases matching. The material sequenced was PBMCs. This clonotype originated in a girl under 18 in good health and CMV-seropositive. This receptor carries the CDR3 CASSLKGGQYSGANVLTF. The DNA reads TGTGCCAGCAGCTTAAAGGGGGGACAGTACTCTGGGGCCAACGTCCTGACTTTC.